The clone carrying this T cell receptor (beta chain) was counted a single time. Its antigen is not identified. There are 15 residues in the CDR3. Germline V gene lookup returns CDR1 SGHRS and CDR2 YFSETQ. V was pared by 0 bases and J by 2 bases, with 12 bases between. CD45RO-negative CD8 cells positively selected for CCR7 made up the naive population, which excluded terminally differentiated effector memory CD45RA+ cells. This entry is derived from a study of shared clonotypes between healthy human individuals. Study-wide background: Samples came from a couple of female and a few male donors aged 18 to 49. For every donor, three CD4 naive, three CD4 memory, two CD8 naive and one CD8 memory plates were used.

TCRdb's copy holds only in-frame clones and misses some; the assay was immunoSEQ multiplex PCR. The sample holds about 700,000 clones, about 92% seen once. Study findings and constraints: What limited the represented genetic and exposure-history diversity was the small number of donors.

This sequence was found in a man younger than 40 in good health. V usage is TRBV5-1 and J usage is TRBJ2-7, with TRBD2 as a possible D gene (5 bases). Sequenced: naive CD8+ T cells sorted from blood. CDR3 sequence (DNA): TGCGCCAGCAGCTTGGCCCTCGGGATTCCCTACGAGCAGTACTTC. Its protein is CASSLALGIPYEQYF.